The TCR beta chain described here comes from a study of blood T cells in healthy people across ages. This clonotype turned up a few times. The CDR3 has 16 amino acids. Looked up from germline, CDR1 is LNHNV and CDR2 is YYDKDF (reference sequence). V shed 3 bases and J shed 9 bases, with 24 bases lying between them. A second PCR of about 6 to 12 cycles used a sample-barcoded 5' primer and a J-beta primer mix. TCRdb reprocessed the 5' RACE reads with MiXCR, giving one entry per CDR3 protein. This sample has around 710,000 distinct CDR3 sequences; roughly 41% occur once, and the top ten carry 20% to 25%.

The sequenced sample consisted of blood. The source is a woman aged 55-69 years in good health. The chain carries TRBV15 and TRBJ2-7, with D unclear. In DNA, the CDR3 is TGTGCCACCAGCAGCACACCAGGTGCACGCGTATCTGGGCAGTACTTC. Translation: CATSSTPGARVSGQYF.